This record covers a single T cell receptor (beta chain). Per the germline V gene, CDR1 is MGHRA and CDR2 is YSYEKL. The CDR3 runs to 16 residues. Trimming took 4 bases from V and 2 from J, leaving 17 bases between them. Through a sample-barcoded 5' primer and a J-beta primer mix, a second PCR was run for roughly 7 to 11 cycles. TCRdb itself ran the 5' RACE reads through MiXCR, one entry per CDR3 protein. The profile shows almost 1 million distinct CDR3 sequences, just over 50% of them singletons. The entry originates in a study of blood T cells in healthy people across ages. What was sequenced was blood. The TCR originated in a woman aged 60-70 years in good health. V gene TRBV4-1 combines with J gene TRBJ1-2; possible D gene TRBD1, 6 bases. Written as DNA, the CDR3 is TGCGCCAGCAGCCCTCTTCCCCTCGACAGGAACTATGGCTACACCTTC. It is translated as CASSPLPLDRNYGYTF.